This TCR beta chain was captured in a study of Graves' ophthalmopathy and Graves' hyperthyroidism. About the study: Being free of ophthalmopathy for 18 months of follow-up defined stable hyperthyroidism. Study-wide findings and caveats: Among thyroid clonotypes expanded above 0.001 frequency, most also appeared in blood. Separation of ophthalmopathy from stable hyperthyroidism was achieved by a 13-signature model, at approximately 88% sensitivity and around 81% specificity.

Germline loops: CDR1 SEHNR, CDR2 FQNEAQ (reference sequence). This CDR3 is 15 amino acids long. V was pared by 5 bases and J by 1 base, with 7 bases of the junction left unmatched. The authors amplified TCR beta CDR3 regions from RNA transcripts. Second-round multiplex PCR followed a first-round RT-PCR using HTBI primers. TCRdb redid the calling of the multiplex PCR reads with MiXCR, one entry per CDR3 protein. Among around 1,000,000 distinct CDR3 sequences listed, about 40% were seen once. Among the hyperthyroidism patients, all were newly diagnosed, aged 18 to 65, with under 2 months' duration. This clonotype was picked up many times. What it binds is not known.

V usage is TRBV7-9 and J usage is TRBJ2-5, with 7 bases aligning to TRBD1. The clonotype was recovered from an adult man with Graves' hyperthyroidism. Source material: peripheral blood or thyroid tissue (not recorded which). The chain's CDR3 is CASSILGGRQETQYF. CDR3 DNA: TGTGCCAGCAGCATCCTAGGGGGCCGCCAAGAGACCCAGTACTTC.